Each of the 31 T cell receptor beta chains below was sequenced from the same sample in a study of shared T cell receptors in the human thymus. The table came from immunoSEQ multiplex PCR; TCRdb's copy has only in-frame clones and leaves some out. The sample includes some 700,000 clones, roughly 85% of them seen just once. The same data also went into a second study, on human thymus T cells.

The sample taken for sequencing was thymocytes. The receptors here all came from a girl in the first two years of life with a congenital heart defect.

This clone was counted a few times. The gene calls are TRBV6-1 and TRBJ1-2; D unclear. The CDR3 loop spans 13 amino acids. V was trimmed by 6 bases and J by 4 bases, leaving 12 bases between them. CDR1 and CDR2 (germline): MNHNS, SASEGT. CDR3 nucleotides: TGTGCCAGCAGCACTGAGGGAAGCTATGGCTACACCTTC. This encodes CASSTEGSYGYTF.

The gene calls are TRBV9 and TRBJ2-5, with 10 nucleotides matching TRBD2. Germline-derived CDR1 and CDR2 are SGDLS and YYNGEE. Trimming removed 1 base from V and 2 bases from J; junction bases left unmatched: 11. CDR3 length equals 18 residues. In DNA form, the CDR3 reads TGTGCCAGCAGCGTAACCCCCTCCGGACTAGCGGAACAAGAGACCCAGTACTTC. It translates to CASSVTPSGLAEQETQYF.

The chain couples TRBV6-5 to TRBJ2-5; no clear D. The germline gives CDR1 MNHEY, CDR2 SVGAGI. The CDR3 spans 15 residues. The ends were cut back, 0 bases at V and 2 bases at J, with 10 bases in the middle. The DNA for the CDR3 is TGTGCCAGCAGTTACTCCCCCAAGACTCAAGAGACCCAGTACTTC. Its protein is CASSYSPKTQETQYF.

The chain is built from TRBV9 and TRBJ2-7; possible D gene TRBD1, 5 bases. From germline, CDR1 is SGDLS and CDR2 YYNGEE. Trimming took off 0 bases at V and 5 bases at J, with 12 bases between the two ends. The CDR3 runs to 14 residues. This chain's CDR3 is CASSVAGREDEQYF. CDR3 nucleotide sequence: TGTGCCAGCAGCGTAGCGGGCAGGGAAGACGAGCAGTACTTC.

The chain links TRBV10-3 to TRBJ2-7, with TRBD2 identical over 9 bases. With V trimmed by 8 bases and J by 5 bases, 4 bases remained unmatched. The CDR3 is 12 residues long. CDR1 is ENHRY and CDR2 is SYGVKD in the germline V gene. The CDR3, as DNA: TGTGCCATCGGCCAGCGGGAGGACGAGCAGTACTTC. Translation gives CAIGQREDEQYF.

The V gene is TRBV2, the J gene TRBJ2-1, with D perhaps TRBD2 (5 bases). V lost 3 bases to trimming and J lost 0 bases, with 12 bases between them. The germline V gene encodes CDR1 SNHLY and CDR2 FYNNEI. CDR3 size: 16 residues. The CDR3 DNA follows: TGTGCCAGCAGTGAGAAGGGAGAGATCTCCTACAATGAGCAGTTCTTC. Amino acids: CASSEKGEISYNEQFF.

CDR3 sequence (DNA): TGTGCCAGCAGCTTAGTGGAGGACAGGGGCAATCAGCCCCAGCATTTT. It translates to CASSLVEDRGNQPQHF. The chain combines TRBV7-9 with TRBJ1-5; TRBD1 agrees at 8 bases. Germline lookup yields CDR1 SEHNR and CDR2 FQNEAQ (reference sequence). The CDR3 length is 16 residues. J was trimmed by 2 bases and V by 1 base; bases with no gene match: 4.

The genes are TRBV2 and TRBJ1-3; D gene ambiguous. V was trimmed by 6 bases and J by 0 bases, leaving 21 bases between them. CDR1 SNHLY and CDR2 FYNNEI come from the germline V gene. The CDR3 loop spans 18 amino acids. The CDR3 DNA is TGTGCCAGCAGCGCCCCCAGTGGGCGCAGCATCTCTGGAAACACCATATATTTT. It yields the protein CASSAPSGRSISGNTIYF. Looking up the rest from reference TRBV2 and TRBJ1-3 gives the full variable domain: EPEVTQTPSHQVTQMGQEVILRCVPISNHLYFYWYRQILGQKVEFLVSFYNNEISEKSEIFDDQFSVERPDGSNFTLKIRSTKLEDSAMYFCASSAPSGRSISGNTIYFGEGSWLTVV.

The rearrangement joins TRBV20-1 to TRBJ1-1, with D perhaps matching TRBD1 (5 bases). CDR3 length equals 10 residues. Per the germline V gene, CDR1 is DFQATT and CDR2 is SNEGSKA (reference sequence). Trimming removed 4 bases from V and 11 bases from J, with 11 bases in between. The CDR3 sequence is CSATRPGAFF. CDR3 in DNA: TGCAGTGCTACCCGTCCAGGGGCTTTCTTT.

The rearrangement joins TRBV10-2 to TRBJ2-7, with TRBD2 matching 12 bases. The CDR3 is 15 amino acids. Germline CDR1 WSHSY, CDR2 SAAADI. Trimming cost V 2 bases and J 11 bases; bases outside gene matches: 10. The CDR3 coding sequence is TGCGCCAGCAGTGAGCGTGAACTAGCGGGGGGAAGTAAGTACTTC. It yields the protein CASSERELAGGSKYF.

This clone was seen a few times. The chain combines TRBV5-1 with TRBJ1-2; 7 bases agree with TRBD1. Germline lookup yields CDR1 SGHRS and CDR2 YFSETQ. Trimming took 0 bases from V and 0 from J; bases not matched to a gene: 5. The CDR3 runs to 16 residues. The CDR3 loop reads CASSLAGTDTNYGYTF. The CDR3 DNA reads as TGCGCCAGCAGCTTGGCCGGGACAGACACTAACTATGGCTACACCTTC.

The V call is TRBV7-6, the J call TRBJ1-1; 8 nucleotides line up with TRBD1. Trimming removed 1 base from V and 5 bases from J; junction bases left unmatched: 24. The germline CDR1 and CDR2 sequences are SGHVS and FNYEAQ. The CDR3 loop spans 21 amino acids. CDR3 residues: CASSLGLRSRLQGALSTEAFF. The CDR3 nucleotides read TGTGCCAGCAGCTTAGGTCTCCGCAGTCGGCTCCAGGGGGCCCTAAGTACTGAAGCTTTCTTT. The full variable domain, with the rest looked up from reference TRBV7-6 and TRBJ1-1, is GAGVSQSPRYKVTKRGQDVALRCDPISGHVSLYWYRQALGQGPEFLTYFNYEAQQDKSGLPNDRFSAERPEGSISTLTIQRTEQRDSAMYRCASSLGLRSRLQGALSTEAFFGQGTRLTVV.

J is TRBJ2-1 and V is TRBV7-8; possible D gene TRBD1, 6 bases. The CDR3 consists of 16 residues. Trimming cost V 4 bases and J 0 bases, with 13 bases left between them. In germline, CDR1 is SGHVS, CDR2 FQNEAQ. The chain's CDR3 is CASSSPGVSSYNEQFF. CDR3 DNA: TGTGCCAGCAGCTCACCAGGGGTAAGCTCCTACAATGAGCAGTTCTTC.

J is TRBJ1-6 and V is TRBV5-6, with D perhaps matching TRBD1 (6 bases). This CDR3 spans 14 amino acids. Looked up from germline, CDR1 is SGHDT and CDR2 is YYEEEE. V was pared by 4 bases and J by 10 bases, with 15 bases between. The CDR3 sequence: CASSPPGDQSPLHF. CDR3 DNA: TGTGCCAGCAGCCCACCAGGGGATCAATCACCCCTCCACTTT.

The V and J genes are TRBV7-9 and TRBJ2-1, with 8 nucleotides matching TRBD1. V trimming: 5 bases; J trimming: 4 bases; junction bases outside the gene matches: 7. The CDR3 is made up of 15 amino acids. CDR1 SEHNR and CDR2 FQNEAQ come from the germline V gene (reference sequence). The DNA of the CDR3 is TGTGCCAGCAGCCCTGGACAGGGAGTATACAATGAGCAGTTCTTC. This translates into CASSPGQGVYNEQFF. The whole variable domain, remainder taken from reference TRBV7-9 and TRBJ2-1, is DTGVSQNPRHKITKRGQNVTFRCDPISEHNRLYWYRQTLGQGPEFLTYFQNEAQLEKSRLLSDRFSAERPKGSFSTLEIQRTEQGDSAMYLCASSPGQGVYNEQFFGPGTRLTVL.

The V call is TRBV10-3, the J call TRBJ1-4; TRBD1 aligns across 11 bases. Germline CDR1 is ENHRY and CDR2 is SYGVKD. CDR3 size: 15 residues. V lost 10 bases, J lost 3 bases, and 7 bases stayed unmatched. DNA of the CDR3: TGTGCCACCGGGGACAGGGGGTGCTCTAATGAAAAACTGTTTTTT. Its translation: CATGDRGCSNEKLFF.

V gene TRBV5-6 combines with J gene TRBJ2-5; TRBD2 agrees at 12 bases. The junction had 12 bases not matched to a gene; V was cut back by 1 base and J by 5 bases. Germline V gives CDR1 SGHDT, CDR2 YYEEEE. The CDR3 runs 18 residues. DNA for the CDR3: TGTGCCAGCAGCTTGAGTGTGGCTAGCGGGGGGGTCAGGGAGACCCAGTACTTC. The encoded protein is CASSLSVASGGVRETQYF.

V is TRBV7-9 and J is TRBJ1-2, with 12 positions matching TRBD1. V shed 2 bases, J shed 7 bases, and the junction held 11 bases outside the gene matches. Per the germline V gene, CDR1 is SEHNR and CDR2 is FQNEAQ (reference sequence). The CDR3 loop spans 17 amino acids. The CDR3 DNA follows: TGTGCCAGCAGCTTATTAACTCTGGGACAGGGGGCTTCTGGCTACACCTTC. Amino acids: CASSLLTLGQGASGYTF. Looking up the rest from reference TRBV7-9 and TRBJ1-2 gives the full variable domain: DTGVSQNPRHKITKRGQNVTFRCDPISEHNRLYWYRQTLGQGPEFLTYFQNEAQLEKSRLLSDRFSAERPKGSFSTLEIQRTEQGDSAMYLCASSLLTLGQGASGYTFGSGTRLTVV.

The genes are TRBV5-6 and TRBJ2-7; 7 bases agree with TRBD1. The germline V gene has CDR1 SGHDT and CDR2 YYEEEE. CDR3 length equals 12 residues. The J segment lost 6 bases and the V segment lost 6 bases, leaving 6 bases of the junction unmatched. This CDR3 reads CASNYRGCEQYF. CDR3 bases: TGTGCCAGCAACTACAGGGGATGCGAGCAGTACTTC.

This clone came up a few times. V gene TRBV13 combines with J gene TRBJ1-2; D ambiguous. The ends were cut back, 0 bases at V and 0 bases at J, with 23 bases in the middle. Germline CDR1 PRHDT, CDR2 FYEKMQ (reference sequence). CDR3 length: 20 amino acids. This CDR3 reads CASSLGPYFFLVPANYGYTF. The CDR3 DNA follows: TGTGCCAGCAGCTTAGGCCCCTACTTTTTTCTGGTGCCGGCTAACTATGGCTACACCTTC.

The rearrangement joins TRBV28 to TRBJ1-5; 10 bases align to TRBD1. Germline CDR1 reads MDHEN; CDR2 reads SYDVKM. This CDR3 has 16 residues. V dropped 6 bases and J dropped 6; count of bases not matched to a gene: 11. The CDR3 region has the DNA TGTGCCAGCAGATTCAGACAGGGGGCGCAGGGTCAGCCCCAGCATTTT. It translates to CASRFRQGAQGQPQHF. Combining the CDR3 with reference TRBV28 and TRBJ1-5 gives the whole variable domain DVKVTQSSRYLVKRTGEKVFLECVQDMDHENMFWYRQDPGLGLRLIYFSYDVKMKEKGDIPEGYSVSREKKERFSLILESASTNQTSMYLCASRFRQGAQGQPQHFGDGTRLSIL.

The rearrangement joins TRBV25-1 to TRBJ1-2; no clear D gene. With 1 base removed from V and 0 bases from J, the gap between germline ends came to 12 bases. The CDR3 spans 16 residues. Germline-derived CDR1 and CDR2 are MGHDK and SYGVNS. CDR3 coding DNA: TGTGCCAGCAGTGAATCGCAGGCAGTTGCTAACTATGGCTACACCTTC. It yields the protein CASSESQAVANYGYTF.

The V gene is TRBV5-8, the J gene TRBJ1-2, with a tentative D call TRBD1 (6 bases). Trimming left V 3 bases short and J 4 bases short, with 13 bases between. This CDR3 contains 14 residues. The V gene's germline CDR1 is SGHTS and CDR2 YDEGEE. The CDR3 region is CASSWTVGFYGYTF. CDR3 DNA: TGTGCCAGCAGCTGGACAGTGGGGTTCTATGGCTACACCTTC.

This chain uses TRBV5-1 with TRBJ1-2, with D possibly matching TRBD1 (6 bases). The CDR3 totals 12 residues. CDR1 and CDR2 from the germline V gene are SGHRS and YFSETQ. V was pared by 5 bases and J by 5 bases, with 10 bases between. The CDR3 reads CASSLQGYGYTF. The DNA of the CDR3 is TGCGCCAGCAGTCTTCAGGGGTATGGCTACACCTTC.

This clone was picked up one time. The chain employs TRBV6-5 and TRBJ1-2, with D unresolved. The CDR3 is 15 amino acids. V was shortened by 6 bases and J by 1 base, with 15 bases between the two germline ends. CDR1 is MNHEY, CDR2 SVGAGI, per germline. In nucleotides, the CDR3 is TGTGCCAGCAGGGTGACGCCTAGCCTTAACTATGGCTACACCTTC. This sequence encodes CASRVTPSLNYGYTF.

The genes are TRBV7-9 and TRBJ1-1; 8 bases line up with TRBD1. Germline V gene data show CDR1 as SEHNR and CDR2 as FQNEAQ (reference sequence). The length of the CDR3 is 19 residues. Trimming cost V 1 base and J 1 base; bases outside gene matches: 14. This CDR3 reads CASSLGLGTGRTTNTEAFF. CDR3 bases: TGTGCCAGCAGCTTAGGGTTAGGGACAGGTCGAACGACGAACACTGAAGCTTTCTTT.

V gene TRBV29-1 combines with J gene TRBJ1-2; no reliable D call. The CDR3 consists of 11 residues. V lost 6 bases to trimming and J lost 3 bases, with 8 bases between them. The germline V gene has CDR1 SQVTM and CDR2 ANQGSEA. The CDR3 coding sequence is TGCAGCGTGGAAACAGACTATGGCTACACCTTC. It encodes CSVETDYGYTF.

V gene TRBV7-9 combines with J gene TRBJ2-7; possibly TRBD2 for D (7 bases). Germline V gene sequence: CDR1 SEHNR, CDR2 FQNEAQ (reference sequence). Trimming shortened V by 1 base and J by 2 bases, and 15 bases separated the two germline ends. This CDR3 region has 16 residues. In DNA form, the CDR3 reads TGTGCCAGCAGCTTAGACGGGGGGACAAGGGCCTACGAGCAGTACTTC. Its translation: CASSLDGGTRAYEQYF.

Here the CDR3 reads CASSLARQGAIYNEQFF. The CDR3 region has the DNA TGTGCCAGCAGCTTAGCAAGACAGGGTGCCATCTACAATGAGCAGTTCTTC. This chain joins TRBV7-2 and TRBJ2-1; 7 nucleotides align to TRBD1. The V gene end was trimmed by 0 bases and the J gene end by 3 bases; junction bases not matched to a gene: 8. This CDR3 region has 17 residues. Germline lookup yields CDR1 SGHTA and CDR2 FQGNSA.

The rearrangement uses TRBV7-2 and TRBJ2-7; the D gene is possibly TRBD1 (6 bases). V shed 5 bases and J shed 4 bases, with 18 bases lying between them. The germline V gene has CDR1 SGHTA and CDR2 FQGNSA. This CDR3 is 15 amino acids long. CDR3 sequence (DNA): TGTGCCAGCAGCCTTAGTCTGCCAGGGGCGTACGAGCAGTACTTC. Its protein is CASSLSLPGAYEQYF.

CDR3 sequence: CASSPFIRGYNEQFF. CDR3 nucleotide sequence: TGCGCCAGCAGCCCCTTTATTCGGGGCTACAATGAGCAGTTCTTC. The chain joins TRBV5-1 to TRBJ2-1; tentative D call: TRBD2 (5 bases). Germline V gene sequence: CDR1 SGHRS, CDR2 YFSETQ. Deletions cut 4 bases from V and 3 bases from J, with 14 bases between. The CDR3 is 15 residues long. Complete variable domain (other parts from reference TRBV5-1 and TRBJ2-1): KAGVTQTPRYLIKTRGQQVTLSCSPISGHRSVSWYQQTPGQGLQFLFEYFSETQRNKGNFPGRFSGRQFSNSRSEMNVSTLELGDSALYLCASSPFIRGYNEQFFGPGTRLTVL.